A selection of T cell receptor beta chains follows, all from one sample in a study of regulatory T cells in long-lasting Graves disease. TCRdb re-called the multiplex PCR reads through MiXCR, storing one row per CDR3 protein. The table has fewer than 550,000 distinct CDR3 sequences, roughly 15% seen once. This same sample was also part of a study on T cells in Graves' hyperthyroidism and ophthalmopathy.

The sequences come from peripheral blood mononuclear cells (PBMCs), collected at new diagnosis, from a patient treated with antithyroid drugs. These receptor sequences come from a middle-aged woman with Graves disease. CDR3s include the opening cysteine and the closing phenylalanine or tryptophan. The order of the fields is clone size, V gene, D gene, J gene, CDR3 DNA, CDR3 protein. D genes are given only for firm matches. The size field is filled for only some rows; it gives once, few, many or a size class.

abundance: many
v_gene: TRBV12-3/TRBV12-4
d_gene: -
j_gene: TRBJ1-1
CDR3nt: TGTGCCAGCAGCCCCCCAGGGATCACTGAAGCTTTCTTT
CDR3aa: CASSPPGITEAFF

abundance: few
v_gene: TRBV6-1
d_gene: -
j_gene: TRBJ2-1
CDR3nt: TGTGCCAGCACCCATACTAATGAGCAGTTCTTC
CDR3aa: CASTHTNEQFF

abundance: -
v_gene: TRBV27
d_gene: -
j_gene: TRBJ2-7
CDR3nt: TGTGCCGGCAGTTTTTTGGGGTTGTCCGAGCAGTACTTC
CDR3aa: CAGSFLGLSEQYF

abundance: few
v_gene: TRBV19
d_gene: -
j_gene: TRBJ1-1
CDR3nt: TGTGCCAGTAAGCGGGGGGGGCAGACGAACACTGAAGCTTTCTTT
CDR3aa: CASKRGGQTNTEAFF

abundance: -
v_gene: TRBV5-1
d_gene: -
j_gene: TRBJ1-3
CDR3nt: TGCGCCAGCAGCCGGGGACTGTTCTCTGGAAACACCATATATTTT
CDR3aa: CASSRGLFSGNTIYF

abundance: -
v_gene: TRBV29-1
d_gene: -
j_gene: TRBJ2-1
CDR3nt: TGCAGCGCCGAGGGGCGGGGGCCCCCGTACAATGAGCAGTTCTTC
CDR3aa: CSAEGRGPPYNEQFF

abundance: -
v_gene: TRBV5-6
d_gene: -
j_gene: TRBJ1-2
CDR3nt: TGTGCCAGCAGACCAGACATTGGGGGCTACACCTTC
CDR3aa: CASRPDIGGYTF

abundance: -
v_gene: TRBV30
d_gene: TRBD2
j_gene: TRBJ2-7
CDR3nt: TGTGCCTGGACGGGGGGGTCCTACGAGCAGTACTTC
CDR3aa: CAWTGGSYEQYF

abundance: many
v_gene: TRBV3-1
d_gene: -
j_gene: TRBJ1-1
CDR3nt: TGTGCCAGCAGCCAAGCGGGGAGTTTTGAAGCTTTCTTT
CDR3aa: CASSQAGSFEAFF

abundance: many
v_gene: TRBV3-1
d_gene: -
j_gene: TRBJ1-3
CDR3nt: TGTGCCAGCAGCCAAGGAGGGGTTGGAAACACCATATATTTT
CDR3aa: CASSQGGVGNTIYF

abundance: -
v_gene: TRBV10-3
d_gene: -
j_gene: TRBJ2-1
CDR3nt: TGTGCCACTCGCGACAGCAGCTCCTACAATGAGCAGTTCTTC
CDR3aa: CATRDSSSYNEQFF

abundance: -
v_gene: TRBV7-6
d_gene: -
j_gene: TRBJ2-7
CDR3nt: TGTGCCAGCAGCTTAGGCGGGGCCTGGGACGAGCAGTACTTC
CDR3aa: CASSLGGAWDEQYF

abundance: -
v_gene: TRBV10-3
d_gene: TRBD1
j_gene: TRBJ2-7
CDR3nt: TGTGCCATCAGCGCGGACAGGGGTTATGAGCAGTACTTC
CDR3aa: CAISADRGYEQYF

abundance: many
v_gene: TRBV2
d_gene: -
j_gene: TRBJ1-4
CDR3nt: TGTGCCAGCAGTGAAGTCGACGGCAGGGATTTACTGTTTTTT
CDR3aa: CASSEVDGRDLLFF

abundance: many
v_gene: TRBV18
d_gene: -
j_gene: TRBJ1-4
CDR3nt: TGTGCCAGCTCACCCGACGGCGGGGCGAATGAAAAACTGTTTTTT
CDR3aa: CASSPDGGANEKLFF

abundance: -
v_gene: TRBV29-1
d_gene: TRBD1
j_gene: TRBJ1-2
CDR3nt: TGCAGCGTTGAAAGGTGGGGGACAGGGGCCGACTACACCTTC
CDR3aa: CSVERWGTGADYTF

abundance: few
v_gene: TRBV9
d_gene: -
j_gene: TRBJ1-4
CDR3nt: TGTGCCAGCAGCCCCCTCGGGTGGGCTAATGAAAAACTGTTTTTT
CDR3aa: CASSPLGWANEKLFF

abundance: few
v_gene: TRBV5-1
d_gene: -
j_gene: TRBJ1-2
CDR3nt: TGCGCCAGCAGCTTAGGTGTCGCCGTGGACCACACCTTC
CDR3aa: CASSLGVAVDHTF

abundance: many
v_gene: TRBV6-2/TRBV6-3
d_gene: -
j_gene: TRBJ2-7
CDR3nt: TGTGCCAGCAGTTACTCGACGTGGGGGGCATACGAGCAGTACTTC
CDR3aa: CASSYSTWGAYEQYF

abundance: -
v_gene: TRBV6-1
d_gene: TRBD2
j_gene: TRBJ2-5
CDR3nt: TGTGCCAGCAGCGTCTTACCGGGGGGGTTAGAGACCCAGTACTTC
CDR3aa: CASSVLPGGLETQYF

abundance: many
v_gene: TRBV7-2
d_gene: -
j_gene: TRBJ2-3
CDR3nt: TGTGCCAGCAGCCCTATGACCGTGGGGGATACGCAGTATTTT
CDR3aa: CASSPMTVGDTQYF

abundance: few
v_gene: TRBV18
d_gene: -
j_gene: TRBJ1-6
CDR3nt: TGTGCCAGCTCACCACGGGGCTTCGGCAATTCACCCCTCCACTTT
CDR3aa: CASSPRGFGNSPLHF

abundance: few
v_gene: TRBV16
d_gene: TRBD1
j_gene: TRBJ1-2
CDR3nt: TGTGCCAGCAGCCAATCTACGACAGGGGGCAAGTATGGCTACACCTTC
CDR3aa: CASSQSTTGGKYGYTF

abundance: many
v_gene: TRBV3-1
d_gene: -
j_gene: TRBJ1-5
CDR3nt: TGTGCCAGCAGCCAAGATACAACAGGAAATCAGCCCCAGCATTTT
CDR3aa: CASSQDTTGNQPQHF

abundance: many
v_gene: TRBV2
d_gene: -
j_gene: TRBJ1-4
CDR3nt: TGTGCCAGCGAGAGGGACTCTGGTGAAAAACTGTTTTTT
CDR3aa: CASERDSGEKLFF

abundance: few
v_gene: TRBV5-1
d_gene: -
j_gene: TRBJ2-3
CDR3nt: TGCGCCAGCAGCTTGGTTCCAGGGAGAGCAGATACGCAGTATTTT
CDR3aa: CASSLVPGRADTQYF

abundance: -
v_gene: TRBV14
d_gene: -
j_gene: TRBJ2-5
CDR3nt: TGTGCCAGCAGCCGACGCACAGGTCAAGAGACCCAGTACTTC
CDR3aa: CASSRRTGQETQYF

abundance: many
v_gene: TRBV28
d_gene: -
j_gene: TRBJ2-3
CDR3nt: TGTGCCAGCAGGCTCGATCGCACAGATACGCAGTATTTT
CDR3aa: CASRLDRTDTQYF

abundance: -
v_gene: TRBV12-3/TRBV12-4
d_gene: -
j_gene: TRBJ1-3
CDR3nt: TGTGCCAGCAGTATCTACATGGGCTCTGGAAACACCATATATTTT
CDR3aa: CASSIYMGSGNTIYF

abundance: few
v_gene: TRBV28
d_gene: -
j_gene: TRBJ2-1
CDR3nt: TGTGCCAGCAGCGAAACTCGCCTAGTTCCCGCTGAGCAGTTCTTC
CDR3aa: CASSETRLVPAEQFF

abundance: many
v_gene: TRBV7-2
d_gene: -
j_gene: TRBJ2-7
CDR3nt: TGTGCCAGCAGCTGGCCGGGCTCCTACGAGCAGTACTTC
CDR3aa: CASSWPGSYEQYF

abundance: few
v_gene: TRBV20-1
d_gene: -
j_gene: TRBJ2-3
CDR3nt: TGCAGTGCTAGTTACGACGACGGCACAGATACGCAGTATTTT
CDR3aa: CSASYDDGTDTQYF

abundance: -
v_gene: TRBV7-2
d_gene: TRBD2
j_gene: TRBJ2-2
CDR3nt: TGTGCCGGATCAAAGCTAGCGGGGAACACCGGGGAGCTGTTTTTT
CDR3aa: CAGSKLAGNTGELFF

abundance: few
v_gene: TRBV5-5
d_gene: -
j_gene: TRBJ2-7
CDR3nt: TGTGCCAGCAGTTTCGGGACGGAAGTGAGCTACGAGCAGTACTTC
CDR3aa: CASSFGTEVSYEQYF

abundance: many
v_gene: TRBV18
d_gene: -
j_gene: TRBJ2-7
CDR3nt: TGTGCCAGCTCACCCTCGTCAGTCTCCTACGAGCAGTACTTC
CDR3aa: CASSPSSVSYEQYF

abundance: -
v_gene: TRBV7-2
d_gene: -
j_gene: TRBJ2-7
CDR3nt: TGTGCCAGCAGCTTAAGTACGGATTTCTACGAGCAGTACTTC
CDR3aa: CASSLSTDFYEQYF

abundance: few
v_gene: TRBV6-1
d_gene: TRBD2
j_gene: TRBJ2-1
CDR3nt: TGTGCCAGCAGTGGGACTAGCGGGAGGTTCTTC
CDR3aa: CASSGTSGRFF

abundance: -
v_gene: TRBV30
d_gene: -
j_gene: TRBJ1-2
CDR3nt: TGTGCCTGGAGGGAACCGCTGGACAGTTCAGGAAACTATGGCTACACCTTC
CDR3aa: CAWREPLDSSGNYGYTF

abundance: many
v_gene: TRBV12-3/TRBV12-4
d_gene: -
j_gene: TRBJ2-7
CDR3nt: TGTGCCAGCACCCATAGCCCCTCCTACGAGCAGTACTTC
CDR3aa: CASTHSPSYEQYF

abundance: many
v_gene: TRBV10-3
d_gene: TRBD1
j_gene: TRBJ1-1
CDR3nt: TGTGCCATCAGTGCGGGACAGGGGAACACTGAAGCTTTCTTT
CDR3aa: CAISAGQGNTEAFF

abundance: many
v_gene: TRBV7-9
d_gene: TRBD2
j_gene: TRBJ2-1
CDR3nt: TGTGCCAGCAGCTGGTCCGCCGGGACTAGTTACAATGAGCAGTTCTTC
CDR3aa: CASSWSAGTSYNEQFF

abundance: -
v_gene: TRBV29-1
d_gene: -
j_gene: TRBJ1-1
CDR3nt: TGCAGCGTTGAACCCAGGGGCACTGAAGCTTTCTTT
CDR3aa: CSVEPRGTEAFF